These T cell receptor beta chains were read from a single sample in a study of identical twins. TCRdb called the 5' RACE reads again in MiXCR, with one record for every CDR3 protein. This table holds about 520,000 distinct CDR3 sequences, under 25% found once. This same sample was also taken into another study, of T cells expressing NK-cell markers.

Input material: CD4+ T cells sorted from blood. Receptors originate from a woman younger than 35 in good health. Each CDR3 is given with its conserved first and last residue. Each record gives: J gene, clone size, CDR3 length, D gene, V gene, CDR3 DNA, CDR3 protein. D genes are given only for firm matches. Clone size is not always given. Where it is, it says once, few, many or a class for expanded clones.

TRBJ2-3 few 12 TRBD2 TRBV20-1 TGCAGTGCTAAGAATAGCGGGAGTACGCAGTATTTT CSAKNSGSTQYF
TRBJ1-4 few 12 - TRBV12-3/TRBV12-4 TGTGCCAGCAGTTTACCTGCCGGAAAACTGTTTTTT CASSLPAGKLFF
TRBJ2-1 few 16 TRBD2 TRBV12-3/TRBV12-4 TGTGCCAGCAGTTTAGCCAGCGGGGCCCATCACAATGAGCAGTTCTTC CASSLASGAHHNEQFF
TRBJ1-2 - 13 - TRBV5-1 TGCGCCAGCAGGGCCGGGGGTCTTGGTGGCTACACCTTC CASRAGGLGGYTF
TRBJ2-1 many 14 - TRBV4-3 TGCGCCAGCAGCCCCGCCGCCAGGGGGGATGAGCAGTTCTTC CASSPAARGDEQFF
TRBJ2-3 - 12 - TRBV20-1 TGCAGTGCTAGCGGAATCACAGATACGCAGTATTTT CSASGITDTQYF
TRBJ2-7 - 15 TRBD1 TRBV7-2 TGTGCCAGCAGCAGACCGACAGGGGGCAGCTACGAGCAGTACTTC CASSRPTGGSYEQYF
TRBJ1-2 many 15 TRBD1 TRBV25-1 TGTGCCAGCAGTGAATCGATAGGGGGCCGATATGGCTACACCTTC CASSESIGGRYGYTF
TRBJ2-5 - 17 TRBD2 TRBV5-1 TGCGCCAGCAGCTTGGCCCCTAGCGGGGGGGCCGGAGAGACCCAGTACTTC CASSLAPSGGAGETQYF
TRBJ1-2 - 14 - TRBV3-1 TGTGCCAGCAGCCCCTTGGGGGGCGACTATGGCTACACCTTC CASSPLGGDYGYTF
TRBJ2-7 - 14 - TRBV14 TGTGCCAGCAGCAGACCGGGACGGACCTACGAGCAGTACTTC CASSRPGRTYEQYF
TRBJ2-2 few 18 - TRBV25-1 TGTGCCAGCAGTGAAAATGGGGCAATCGGACCGAACACCGGGGAGCTGTTTTTT CASSENGAIGPNTGELFF
TRBJ2-1 - 16 - TRBV6-5 TGTGCCAGCAGTTACTCTTCGGGCAGGGGGGACAATGAGCAGTTCTTC CASSYSSGRGDNEQFF
TRBJ1-1 - 13 TRBD1 TRBV20-1 TGCAGTGCTATTACAGGGGGGTTCACTGAAGCTTTCTTT CSAITGGFTEAFF
TRBJ2-7 many 13 - TRBV29-1 TGCAGCGTTCTGAAGGGCCTCTCCTACGAGCAGTACTTC CSVLKGLSYEQYF
TRBJ2-3 few 11 - TRBV20-1 TGCAGTGCTCAAGGGTACGATACGCAGTATTTT CSAQGYDTQYF
TRBJ2-7 few 15 - TRBV5-1 TGCGCCAGCCGCCGGGGGGCAGACCCCTCCTACGAGCAGTACTTC CASRRGADPSYEQYF
TRBJ2-1 - 13 TRBD2 TRBV9 TGTGCCAGCAGCGTACGTAGCGGGGGGGAGCAGTTCTTC CASSVRSGGEQFF
TRBJ2-7 - 15 - TRBV5-6 TGTGCCAGCAGCGTGGGATTACAGGATTCCTACGAGCAGTACTTC CASSVGLQDSYEQYF
TRBJ2-7 - 12 - TRBV5-6 TGTGCCAGCAGTGCTAGATACTACGAGCAGTACTTC CASSARYYEQYF
TRBJ2-1 - 12 TRBD1 TRBV5-1 TGCGCCAGCAGCCCGGGACAGAATGAGCAGTTCTTC CASSPGQNEQFF
TRBJ2-3 - 14 - TRBV5-1 TGCGCCAGCAGGAAGGCCCCAGGGGAAGATACGCAGTATTTT CASRKAPGEDTQYF
TRBJ2-1 - 17 TRBD2 TRBV5-1 TGCGCCAGCAGCGGGGTAATGGGCGGGAGCTCCTACAATGAGCAGTTCTTC CASSGVMGGSSYNEQFF
TRBJ2-3 - 15 - TRBV6-2/TRBV6-3 TGTGCCAGCAGTTACCCCGGGAGAAGGGCAGATACGCAGTATTTT CASSYPGRRADTQYF
TRBJ2-3 - 15 TRBD1 TRBV20-1 TGCAGTGCTTCCGGTACAGGGGGAAGCACAGATACGCAGTATTTT CSASGTGGSTDTQYF
TRBJ2-2 - 17 TRBD1 TRBV6-5 TGTGCCAGCAGTTACTCGGGAAACAGGGGCGGGACCGGGGAGCTGTTTTTT CASSYSGNRGGTGELFF
TRBJ2-2 many 15 - TRBV5-1 TGCGCCAGCAGCTTGGGGCCGGCGAACACCGGGGAGCTGTTTTTT CASSLGPANTGELFF
TRBJ2-7 few 14 - TRBV10-3 TGTGCCACCCGAGGGGGGCCAAGCTCCTACGAGCAGTACTTC CATRGGPSSYEQYF
TRBJ2-2 - 15 - TRBV12-3/TRBV12-4 TGTGCCAGCAGTTGGAAGGGGACGAACACCGGGGAGCTGTTTTTT CASSWKGTNTGELFF
TRBJ1-1 few 13 - TRBV20-1 TGCAGTGCCAAGATAAATGGGATTTCTGAAGCTTTCTTT CSAKINGISEAFF
TRBJ1-4 - 14 TRBD1 TRBV6-1 TGTGCCAGCAATAAGGGGGCTCTGGGGGAAAAACTGTTTTTT CASNKGALGEKLFF
TRBJ2-1 - 14 - TRBV20-1 TGCAGTGCTAGAGATCGAGGGTTCTACAATGAGCAGTTCTTC CSARDRGFYNEQFF
TRBJ1-2 - 12 - TRBV6-5 TGTGCCAGCAGTCCGGACATCGGTGGCTACACCTTC CASSPDIGGYTF
TRBJ2-3 many 16 - TRBV20-1 TGCAGTGCTGAAGGTTTCTACGGCCCTAGCACAGATACGCAGTATTTT CSAEGFYGPSTDTQYF
TRBJ2-4 few 14 - TRBV5-1 TGCGCCAGCAGCTTACGGAATTCCAAAAACATTCAGTACTTC CASSLRNSKNIQYF
TRBJ2-5 - 13 - TRBV20-1 TGCAGTGCTGAGTTGGGGGTGGGAGAGACCCAGTACTTC CSAELGVGETQYF
TRBJ2-5 - 14 - TRBV6-1 TGTGCCAGCAGTATTCAGGACGGCCAAGAGACCCAGTACTTC CASSIQDGQETQYF
TRBJ1-1 many 13 - TRBV12-3/TRBV12-4 TGTGCCAGCAGTTTAAACGGTAACACTGAAGCTTTCTTT CASSLNGNTEAFF